Listed below are T cell receptor beta chains from one sample, sequenced in a study of blood T cell repertoires in COVID-19. TCRdb's table, derived via immunoSEQ multiplex PCR, lists solely in-frame clones and lacks some. Among some 370,000 clones listed, 80% to 90% were seen once. Sequencing input: peripheral blood. Receptor source: a woman younger than 45 with COVID-19, enrolled during active disease. Both conserved end residues are part of each CDR3. D genes are given only for firm matches. Not all rows give a size; the values are once, few, many and, for expanded clones, a class.

DNA: TGTGCCAGCAGTCTCCGGGACAGGGGAGTCTATGGCTACACCTTC
CDR3: CASSLRDRGVYGYTF
V: TRBV6-5
J: TRBJ1-2
size: .
D: TRBD1

DNA: TGTGCCAGCAGCCCCCCCAACACAGATACGCAGTATTTT
CDR3: CASSPPNTDTQYF
V: TRBV9
J: TRBJ2-3
size: .
D: .

DNA: TGTGCCAGCAGTTACCGGGGGACTAATGAAAAACTGTTTTTT
CDR3: CASSYRGTNEKLFF
V: TRBV6-5
J: TRBJ1-4
size: .
D: .

DNA: TGTGCCAGCTCACGGGGCGTAGCGGGGGGCAATGAGCAGTTCTTC
CDR3: CASSRGVAGGNEQFF
V: TRBV18
J: TRBJ2-1
size: .
D: TRBD2

DNA: TGTGCCAGCAGCTTGGTCTCGGGTGGAGAGCAGTACTTC
CDR3: CASSLVSGGEQYF
V: TRBV11-2
J: TRBJ2-7
size: once
D: .

DNA: TGTGCCAGCAGTGGGGACAGGGGCTGGGGCACCGGGGAGCTGTTTTTT
CDR3: CASSGDRGWGTGELFF
V: TRBV2
J: TRBJ2-2
size: .
D: TRBD1

DNA: TGTGCCAGCAGCCCGCGGGGGATGGGTCAGGAGACCCAGTACTTC
CDR3: CASSPRGMGQETQYF
V: TRBV7-9
J: TRBJ2-5
size: few
D: TRBD2

DNA: TGCGCCAGCAGCTCGGACGGGACCTACGAGCAGTACTTC
CDR3: CASSSDGTYEQYF
V: TRBV4-3
J: TRBJ2-7
size: .
D: .

DNA: TGTGCCAGCAGCCCGGCCCCGGGAGGGGGAGTGGAGAACACCGGGGAGCTGTTTTTT
CDR3: CASSPAPGGGVENTGELFF
V: TRBV11-2
J: TRBJ2-2
size: .
D: TRBD2

DNA: TGTGCCTGGAGGCCGTCGGGGTCGGGAAACACCATATATTTT
CDR3: CAWRPSGSGNTIYF
V: TRBV30
J: TRBJ1-3
size: .
D: .

DNA: TGTGCCAGTAGCCCGGGACAGGGTGCGTACGAGCAGTACTTC
CDR3: CASSPGQGAYEQYF
V: TRBV19
J: TRBJ2-7
size: .
D: TRBD1

DNA: TGTGCCAGCAGTTTATCCGGGAGGGGGACAGATACGCAGTATTTT
CDR3: CASSLSGRGTDTQYF
V: TRBV27
J: TRBJ2-3
size: .
D: TRBD2

DNA: TGTGCCAGTAGTACCCCGGAACAGAGTAACACAGATACGCAGTATTTT
CDR3: CASSTPEQSNTDTQYF
V: TRBV19
J: TRBJ2-3
size: .
D: .

DNA: TGTGCCAGCAGCTTAGCGGCCCTAGCGGGTCAAGAGACCCAGTACTTC
CDR3: CASSLAALAGQETQYF
V: TRBV7-6
J: TRBJ2-5
size: .
D: TRBD2

DNA: TGTGCCACCTTGGAAAGAAGCGCGAACACCGGGGAGCTGTTTTTT
CDR3: CATLERSANTGELFF
V: TRBV7-8
J: TRBJ2-2
size: .
D: .

DNA: TGTGCCAGCAGCTTAAGCGACAGGGGTTTGGAGACCCAGTACTTC
CDR3: CASSLSDRGLETQYF
V: TRBV7-9
J: TRBJ2-5
size: .
D: TRBD1

DNA: TGTGCCAGCAAGGTTGAGGCAGGGGGCTACGAGCAGTACTTC
CDR3: CASKVEAGGYEQYF
V: TRBV6-5
J: TRBJ2-7
size: .
D: TRBD1

DNA: TGTGCCAGCAGTTTCGGACTGCGCGGGGAGCTGTTTTTT
CDR3: CASSFGLRGELFF
V: TRBV12-3/TRBV12-4
J: TRBJ2-2
size: .
D: .

DNA: TGTGCCAGCAGCGCGGGAAACCAGGACGAGCAGTACTTC
CDR3: CASSAGNQDEQYF
V: TRBV5-4
J: TRBJ2-7
size: .
D: .

DNA: TGCGCCAGCAGACCCCGACAGGAACAAGAGACCCAGTACTTC
CDR3: CASRPRQEQETQYF
V: TRBV5-1
J: TRBJ2-5
size: once
D: .

DNA: TGTGCCAGCAGTTTTAAGGGGAGCAATCAGCCCCAGCATTTT
CDR3: CASSFKGSNQPQHF
V: TRBV27
J: TRBJ1-5
size: .
D: .

DNA: TGTGCCACTACTGCGGGCACTCTGCCTCAGCCCCAGCATTTT
CDR3: CATTAGTLPQPQHF
V: TRBV19
J: TRBJ1-5
size: once
D: .

DNA: TGTGCCAGCAGCCCAGCCGGGACAGGAAATCAAGAGACCCAGTACTTC
CDR3: CASSPAGTGNQETQYF
V: TRBV7-9
J: TRBJ2-5
size: .
D: TRBD1

DNA: TGTGCCTGGAGAATACAGGGTGGCACCGGGGAGCTGTTTTTT
CDR3: CAWRIQGGTGELFF
V: TRBV30
J: TRBJ2-2
size: once
D: .

DNA: TGTGCCAGCAGTCCTCCTAGGCCCGGCGGGACAGGGCGGACCGGGGAGCTGTTTTTT
CDR3: CASSPPRPGGTGRTGELFF
V: TRBV27
J: TRBJ2-2
size: .
D: TRBD1

DNA: TGTGCCAGCAGCTGGACAGGCGCGGGGTACGAGCAGTACTTC
CDR3: CASSWTGAGYEQYF
V: TRBV11-2
J: TRBJ2-7
size: .
D: .

DNA: TGTGCCAGCAGCTTACAGGGGGCGGAGGAAAAACTGTTTTTT
CDR3: CASSLQGAEEKLFF
V: TRBV13
J: TRBJ1-4
size: .
D: TRBD1

DNA: TGTGCCAGCAGTCTGACAGGGGAAAATTCACCCCTCCACTTT
CDR3: CASSLTGENSPLHF
V: TRBV28
J: TRBJ1-6
size: .
D: TRBD1

DNA: TGTGCCAGTAGGGACTGGACCAGAATACCAGATACGCAGTATTTT
CDR3: CASRDWTRIPDTQYF
V: TRBV19
J: TRBJ2-3
size: .
D: .

DNA: TGTGCCAGCAGCCAAGAAAGAGGGAGCGGGATATCCTACGAGCAGTACTTC
CDR3: CASSQERGSGISYEQYF
V: TRBV3-1/TRBV3-2
J: TRBJ2-7
size: once
D: TRBD2

DNA: TGTGCCTGGAGTTCCCGACTCTACGAGCAGTACTTC
CDR3: CAWSSRLYEQYF
V: TRBV30
J: TRBJ2-7
size: .
D: .

DNA: TGTGCCAGCAGCTTCGGTAAGTACAATGAGCAGTTCTTC
CDR3: CASSFGKYNEQFF
V: TRBV7-2
J: TRBJ2-1
size: few
D: .

DNA: TGTGCCAGCAGTGAATTGTTGCAGAATGGCTACACCTTC
CDR3: CASSELLQNGYTF
V: TRBV2
J: TRBJ1-2
size: .
D: .

DNA: TGTGCCAGCAGCTTAGCAGGAACTCTTCAAAATACGCAGTATTTT
CDR3: CASSLAGTLQNTQYF
V: TRBV11-2
J: TRBJ2-3
size: .
D: .

DNA: TGTGCCAGCAGTGAACCCAAGCCCTCAGGTACCTACGAGCAGTACTTC
CDR3: CASSEPKPSGTYEQYF
V: TRBV6-1
J: TRBJ2-7
size: .
D: .

DNA: TGTGCCAGCAGTTTAAAGAAGGGACATCCCTATGGCTACACCTTC
CDR3: CASSLKKGHPYGYTF
V: TRBV6-5
J: TRBJ1-2
size: .
D: .

DNA: TGTGCCAGCAGCACCCGGACATCTAAGCCTGGGGGCTACACCTTC
CDR3: CASSTRTSKPGGYTF
V: TRBV7-9
J: TRBJ1-2
size: .
D: .

DNA: TGTGCCACCAAGGCTAGCGGGAGGGCGGGCTACAATGAGCAGTTCTTC
CDR3: CATKASGRAGYNEQFF
V: TRBV24-1
J: TRBJ2-1
size: .
D: TRBD2

DNA: TGTGCCAGCAGTGAAGTCGGACTAGCGGGCACCGGGGAGCTGTTTTTT
CDR3: CASSEVGLAGTGELFF
V: TRBV2
J: TRBJ2-2
size: few
D: TRBD2

DNA: TGTGCCAGCAGCCAACGGGGGGTGAAAGAGACCCAGTACTTC
CDR3: CASSQRGVKETQYF
V: TRBV3-1/TRBV3-2
J: TRBJ2-5
size: .
D: TRBD2

DNA: TGTGCCAGCAGTTCTCCGACAGGGGGGAACTATGGCTACACCTTC
CDR3: CASSSPTGGNYGYTF
V: TRBV27
J: TRBJ1-2
size: .
D: TRBD1

DNA: TGTGCCAGCAGTCTACTCTCTAGCGGGAACACCGGGGAGCTGTTTTTT
CDR3: CASSLLSSGNTGELFF
V: TRBV28
J: TRBJ2-2
size: .
D: TRBD2

DNA: TGTGCCAGCTCACCCTTCAGCGGGAGGGCCAAAGAGACCCAGTACTTC
CDR3: CASSPFSGRAKETQYF
V: TRBV18
J: TRBJ2-5
size: .
D: TRBD2

DNA: TGTGCCAGCAGCCAAGCGGTAGATAGCTACAGGGGAGAGCAGTTCTTC
CDR3: CASSQAVDSYRGEQFF
V: TRBV3-1/TRBV3-2
J: TRBJ2-1
size: .
D: TRBD1

DNA: TGTGCCAGCAGTTTCGGACCCGGACAGCCCCGGTATGGCTACACCTTC
CDR3: CASSFGPGQPRYGYTF
V: TRBV28
J: TRBJ1-2
size: .
D: .

DNA: TGTGCCAGCAGCTCGCAGACAGGGAACATTCAGTACTTC
CDR3: CASSSQTGNIQYF
V: TRBV7-9
J: TRBJ2-4
size: .
D: TRBD1

DNA: TGTGCCAGCAGCCCGGGACAGGCGCTCAATGAGCAGTTCTTC
CDR3: CASSPGQALNEQFF
V: TRBV13
J: TRBJ2-1
size: .
D: TRBD1

DNA: TGTGCCAGCAGCTTAGGGACAGGCCTCTCCTACAATGAGCAGTTCTTC
CDR3: CASSLGTGLSYNEQFF
V: TRBV7-2
J: TRBJ2-1
size: few
D: TRBD1

DNA: TGTGCCAGCAGTTACCCCCCTGCGGGAGGGCCGTACAATGAGCAGTTCTTC
CDR3: CASSYPPAGGPYNEQFF
V: TRBV6-2/TRBV6-3
J: TRBJ2-1
size: .
D: TRBD2

DNA: TGTGCCAGCAAGACAGGGTTACAAGAGACCCAGTACTTC
CDR3: CASKTGLQETQYF
V: TRBV2
J: TRBJ2-5
size: .
D: TRBD1

DNA: TGCGCCAGCAGCCTGATCGCTCTAGCGGGGGGGGAGCAGTACTTC
CDR3: CASSLIALAGGEQYF
V: TRBV4-1
J: TRBJ2-7
size: .
D: TRBD2

DNA: TGTGCCAGCAGCTTAGGGCTAGCGGGACGAGAGCAGTTCTTC
CDR3: CASSLGLAGREQFF
V: TRBV13
J: TRBJ2-1
size: .
D: TRBD2